Each of the 13 T cell receptor beta chains below was sequenced from the same sample in a study of T cell clones after liver transplantation. Profiled with immunoSEQ multiplex PCR; TCRdb holds only in-frame clones, not every one. The sample includes about 120,000 clones, approximately 90% of them seen just once. Specimen: CD4+ T cells from blood, collected 12 months after liver transplant. The receptors stem from a human patient who received a liver transplant. Some T cells may have come from the graft donor.

The CDR3 DNA is TGTGCCAGCAGCGGAGACGGGAGGGAAAAACTGTTTTTT. This gives the protein CASSGDGREKLFF. The chain recombines TRBV2 with TRBJ1-4; D unclear. In germline, CDR1 is SNHLY, CDR2 FYNNEI. V lost 6 bases, J lost 8 bases, and 13 bases lay in between. The CDR3 is made up of 13 amino acids.

The chain is built from TRBV11-2 and TRBJ1-4; 8 positions agree with TRBD1. Germline V gene lookup returns CDR1 SGHAT and CDR2 FQNNGV. The V segment lost 7 bases and the J segment 10 bases; nucleotides outside the gene matches: 8. This CDR3 is 13 amino acids long. The CDR3 sequence: CASNLDREGKLFF. In DNA form, the CDR3 reads TGTGCCAGCAACTTGGACAGGGAGGGAAAACTGTTTTTT.

This clone is a singleton in its sample. The chain has TRBV29-1 and TRBJ2-7; D might be TRBD1 or TRBD2, each matching 5 bases. Germline V lookup: CDR1 SQVTM, CDR2 ANQGSEA. CDR3 length equals 13 residues. Trimming cost V 7 bases and J 3 bases, with 16 bases left between them. The CDR3 nucleotides read TGCAGCGCGGACCGGGACGGTGACTACGAGCAGTACTTC. It codes for CSADRDGDYEQYF.

This clone has only a few counts. This chain's CDR3 is CAWRGGGYTEAFF. The CDR3 DNA follows: TGTGCCTGGAGGGGAGGGGGGTACACTGAAGCTTTCTTT. This chain joins TRBV30 and TRBJ1-1, with D perhaps TRBD1 (6 bases). Germline V gene sequence: CDR1 GTSNPN, CDR2 SVGIG (reference sequence). The CDR3 sequence is 13 residues long. Trimming took off 3 bases at V and 3 bases at J, with 11 bases between the two ends.

CDR3 sequence (DNA): TGTGCCAGCAGCTTGGACGGGAGTACGCAGTATTTT. Translation gives CASSLDGSTQYF. The chain carries TRBV7-9 and TRBJ2-3; tentative D call: TRBD2 (6 bases). The germline V and J ends were trimmed by 3 bases and 8 bases, with 9 bases remaining between them. Germline V gene data show CDR1 as SEHNR and CDR2 as FQNEAQ (reference sequence). CDR3 size: 12 residues.

The V gene is TRBV4-1, the J gene TRBJ2-6, with 10 nucleotides matching TRBD2. From germline, CDR1 is MGHRA and CDR2 YSYEKL. The junction had 11 bases not matched to a gene; V was cut back by 8 bases and J by 1 base. There are 18 residues in the CDR3. The chain's CDR3 is CASHHRLAGVSGANVLTF. CDR3 coding DNA: TGCGCCAGCCACCATCGGCTAGCGGGAGTTTCTGGGGCCAACGTCCTGACTTTC.

The J gene is TRBJ2-7, the V gene TRBV6-1; no clear D. CDR3 length: 15 residues. V was cut by 1 base and J by 1 base, with 11 bases left in between. The germline V gene encodes CDR1 MNHNS and CDR2 SASEGT. Here the CDR3 reads CASSEGMIPSYEQYF. DNA of the CDR3: TGTGCCAGCAGTGAAGGTATGATTCCATCCTACGAGCAGTACTTC.

A single count supports this clone. The rearrangement joins TRBV28 to TRBJ2-3; 7 bases align to TRBD1. The germline CDR1 and CDR2 sequences are MDHEN and SYDVKM. The length of the CDR3 is 15 residues. Germline trimming cut 2 bases from V and 2 bases from J; bases unmatched to any gene: 4. This CDR3 is CASSLGGQNTDTQYF. As DNA, the CDR3 is TGTGCCAGCAGTTTAGGGGGACAGAACACAGATACGCAGTATTTT.

The gene calls are TRBV27 and TRBJ1-2; D gene unclear. The V gene lost 4 bases and the J gene lost 4 bases, with 13 bases spanning the gap. CDR3 length: 14 residues. CDR1 and CDR2 from the germline V gene are MNHEY and SMNVEV (reference sequence). CDR3 loop: CASSWGGRTYGYTF. The CDR3, as DNA: TGTGCCAGCAGTTGGGGAGGACGGACCTATGGCTACACCTTC.

This clone has a single count. The chain recombines TRBV4-1 with TRBJ1-1, with D possibly TRBD1 on 5 matching bases. From germline, CDR1 is MGHRA and CDR2 YSYEKL. This CDR3 is built from 16 residues. The V end was cut by 5 bases, the J end by 0 bases, with 16 bases between. CDR3 sequence reads: CASSFLGEGMNTEAFF. The CDR3 DNA reads TGCGCCAGCAGCTTCCTCGGCGAGGGGATGAACACTGAAGCTTTCTTT.

V and J are TRBV11-2 and TRBJ2-5; the D gene is possibly TRBD2 (5 bases). Germline assignment: CDR1 SGHAT and CDR2 FQNNGV. The CDR3 is made up of 14 amino acids. Trimming shortened V by 4 bases and J by 4 bases, and 13 bases separated the two germline ends. In nucleotides, the CDR3 is TGTGCCAGCAGCTCAGGACCAGGAGGAGAGACCCAGTACTTC. It specifies CASSSGPGGETQYF.

The V gene is TRBV28, the J gene TRBJ2-7; D is perhaps TRBD1 or TRBD2 (5 bases each). Trimming left V 5 bases short and J 6 bases short, with 20 bases between. The CDR3 sequence is 15 residues long. Germline V lookup: CDR1 MDHEN, CDR2 SYDVKM. CDR3 sequence (DNA): TGTGCCAGCAGTGGCCGGGACGGGCCGTTCTCCGAGCAGTACTTC. Its translation is CASSGRDGPFSEQYF.

The V gene is TRBV14, the J gene TRBJ1-3, with D maybe TRBD1 (6 bases). The germline V gene has CDR1 SGHDN and CDR2 FVKESK. The CDR3 length is 15 residues. V lost 1 base, J lost 4 bases, and 11 bases lay in between. CDR3 sequence reads: CASSQGGGLGNTIYF. In nucleotides, the CDR3 is TGTGCCAGCAGCCAAGGCGGGGGCCTCGGAAACACCATATATTTT.